A single sample gave rise to the 27 T cell receptor beta chains below, sequenced in a study of T cells in localized non-small cell lung cancer. Profiling relied on immunoSEQ multiplex PCR, and the TCRdb table lists in-frame clones only, not all of them. Among about 25,000 clones, about 87% were seen once, and the ten largest hold around a tenth. The sequenced sample was peripheral blood mononuclear cells, obtained before any cancer treatment. The receptors were gathered from a woman aged 40 to 75 with stage III lung adenocarcinoma.

The chain employs TRBV11-2 and TRBJ1-2; a possible D gene is TRBD1 (5 bases). The CDR3 covers 13 residues. CDR1 and CDR2 from the germline V gene are SGHAT and FQNNGV. V was cut by 1 base and J by 7 bases, with 10 bases left in between. The DNA of the CDR3 is TGTGCCAGCAGCTTAGGACTCGGGGGTGGCTACACCTTC. Its translation: CASSLGLGGGYTF.

The V and J genes are TRBV5-6 and TRBJ2-7, with 7 bases lining up with TRBD2. CDR3 length equals 13 residues. V gave up 2 bases and J gave up 7 bases; unmatched junction bases: 6. The germline CDR1 and CDR2 sequences are SGHDT and YYEEEE. CDR3 protein: CASSFRGSREQYF. The CDR3 region has the DNA TGTGCCAGCAGCTTTCGCGGGAGCAGGGAGCAGTACTTC.

The chain recombines TRBV11-2 with TRBJ2-5; 7 nucleotides match TRBD2. Germline CDR1 reads SGHAT; CDR2 reads FQNNGV. The V and J ends lost 5 bases and 4 bases, in that order; junction bases with no gene match: 7. This CDR3 has 14 amino acids. The CDR3 reads CASSPRRGGETQYF. The CDR3, as DNA: TGTGCCAGCAGCCCCCGGCGCGGGGGAGAGACCCAGTACTTC.

This clone was observed a single time. As DNA, the CDR3 is TGTGCCAGCAGCTTGAGTACTGTGGTCTATGGCTACACCTTC. This translates into CASSLSTVVYGYTF. The chain recombines TRBV5-4 with TRBJ1-2; D uncertain. The ends were cut back, 1 base at V and 4 bases at J, with 11 bases in the middle. This CDR3 is built from 14 residues. Germline V gene sequence: CDR1 SGHNT, CDR2 YYREEE (reference sequence).

V usage is TRBV2 and J usage is TRBJ2-3; 9 bases line up with TRBD2. This CDR3 is 17 amino acids long. After removal of 3 bases from V and 0 bases from J, the junction contained 7 bases not matched to a gene. Germline CDR1 is SNHLY and CDR2 is FYNNEI. The CDR3 reads CASSDSVTSGSTDTQYF. The CDR3 DNA follows: TGTGCCAGCAGTGATTCTGTAACTAGCGGGAGCACAGATACGCAGTATTTT. The full variable domain, completed using reference TRBV2 and TRBJ2-3, is EPEVTQTPSHQVTQMGQEVILRCVPISNHLYFYWYRQILGQKVEFLVSFYNNEISEKSEIFDDQFSVERPDGSNFTLKIRSTKLEDSAMYFCASSDSVTSGSTDTQYFGPGTRLTVL.

This chain links TRBV27 with TRBJ1-5; TRBD1 aligns across 9 bases. Germline trimming cut 5 bases from V and 5 bases from J; bases unmatched to any gene: 10. This CDR3 is built from 16 residues. CDR1 MNHEY and CDR2 SMNVEV come from the germline V gene (reference sequence). As DNA, the CDR3 is TGTGCCAGCAGTCAGTCAGGGACAGGGATTTATCAGCCCCAGCATTTT. Protein sequence: CASSQSGTGIYQPQHF.

The genes are TRBV6-1 and TRBJ1-5; the match to TRBD1 covers 7 bases. The CDR3 spans 15 residues. After removal of 1 base from V and 2 bases from J, the junction contained 2 bases not matched to a gene. Germline CDR1 and CDR2: MNHNS and SASEGT. The CDR3 bases are TGTGCCAGCAGTGAAGGACAGGGCGGCAATCAGCCCCAGCATTTT. Its protein is CASSEGQGGNQPQHF.

The V call is TRBV14, the J call TRBJ2-2, with D hard to call. This CDR3 comprises 16 residues. V lost 0 bases, J lost 6 bases, and 14 bases lay in between. CDR1 and CDR2 (germline): SGHDN, FVKESK. CDR3 loop: CASSQDWPVQAGELFF. The CDR3 nucleotides read TGTGCCAGCAGCCAAGATTGGCCAGTCCAGGCCGGGGAGCTGTTTTTT. The variable domain in full, with the rest retrieved from reference TRBV14 and TRBJ2-2, is EAGVTQFPSHSVIEKGQTVTLRCDPISGHDNLYWYRRVMGKEIKFLLHFVKESKQDESGMPNNRFLAERTGGTYSTLKVQPAELEDSGVYFCASSQDWPVQAGELFFGEGSRLTVL.

The chain is built from TRBV5-6 and TRBJ1-5; tentative D call: TRBD1 (5 bases). Germline lookup yields CDR1 SGHDT and CDR2 YYEEEE. The V end lost 4 bases, the J end lost 6 bases, and 14 bases lay between the germline ends. The CDR3 loop spans 14 amino acids. The CDR3 reads CASSLLGVGQPQHF. The DNA for the CDR3 is TGTGCCAGCAGCCTGCTAGGGGTAGGTCAGCCCCAGCATTTT.

The J gene is TRBJ1-5, the V gene TRBV7-9; unclear D gene. Trimming left V 0 bases short and J 0 bases short, with 9 bases between. Per the germline V gene, CDR1 is SEHNR and CDR2 is FQNEAQ (reference sequence). There are 16 residues in the CDR3. This chain's CDR3 is CASSLAGDYSNQPQHF. The CDR3 nucleotides read TGTGCCAGCAGCTTAGCGGGAGATTATAGCAATCAGCCCCAGCATTTT.

This chain uses TRBV6-5 with TRBJ1-2, with D maybe TRBD1 (5 bases). Trimming shortened V by 8 bases and J by 1 base, and 14 bases separated the two germline ends. This CDR3 comprises 14 residues. CDR1 MNHEY and CDR2 SVGAGI come from the germline V gene. The CDR3 is CASGQGTFNYGYTF. The CDR3 nucleotides read TGTGCCAGCGGTCAGGGTACATTTAACTATGGCTACACCTTC.

The J gene is TRBJ2-7, the V gene TRBV19; TRBD2 matches at 7 bases. The germline CDR1 and CDR2 sequences are LNHDA and SQIVND (reference sequence). There are 16 residues in the CDR3. Trimming cost V 2 bases and J 2 bases; bases outside gene matches: 9. The CDR3 nucleotides read TGTGCCAGTAGTATAAGGCAGCGGGGCGGCGCCTACGAGCAGTACTTC. Its translation: CASSIRQRGGAYEQYF.

This sequence joins TRBV9 and TRBJ2-7; 9 nucleotides match TRBD1. Germline CDR1 is SGDLS and CDR2 is YYNGEE. With V trimmed by 3 bases and J by 2 bases, 0 bases remained unmatched. This CDR3 comprises 13 residues. The CDR3 bases are TGTGCCAGCAGCGGACAGGGGGCCTACGAGCAGTACTTC. As protein: CASSGQGAYEQYF. Combining the CDR3 with reference TRBV9 and TRBJ2-7 gives the whole variable domain DSGVTQTPKHLITATGQRVTLRCSPRSGDLSVYWYQQSLDQGLQFLIQYYNGEERAKGNILERFSAQQFPDLHSELNLSSLELGDSALYFCASSGQGAYEQYFGPGTRLTVT.

V usage is TRBV10-2 and J usage is TRBJ2-1, with TRBD2 matching over 14 bases. CDR3 length: 19 residues. V lost 3 bases and J lost 12; bases outside the gene matches: 19. Germline V gives CDR1 WSHSY, CDR2 SAAADI. The CDR3 is CASSDLFAVTSGRAKRQFF. CDR3 coding DNA: TGCGCCAGCAGTGATTTGTTTGCGGTGACTAGCGGGAGGGCCAAGCGGCAGTTCTTC.

The chain has TRBV6-1 and TRBJ2-3; D is perhaps TRBD2 (5 bases). Germline V gives CDR1 MNHNS, CDR2 SASEGT. V dropped 4 bases and J dropped 0 bases, with 8 bases sitting between them. CDR3 size: 14 residues. CDR3 nucleotide sequence: TGTGCCAGCAGTGGGGAGACTAGCACAGATACGCAGTATTTT. It translates to CASSGETSTDTQYF.

The V gene is TRBV5-6, the J gene TRBJ1-4, with 10 bases identical to TRBD1. Unmatched junction bases numbered 8, after V lost 1 base and J lost 5 bases. The CDR3 is 17 amino acids. Germline assignment: CDR1 SGHDT and CDR2 YYEEEE. The CDR3 is CASSLWDRGAWNEKLFF. Here the CDR3 DNA reads TGTGCCAGCAGCTTGTGGGACAGGGGTGCCTGGAATGAAAAACTGTTTTTT.

The V call is TRBV7-7, the J call TRBJ2-5; D might be TRBD1 (6 bases). Trimming removed 5 bases at V and 2 bases at J, with 9 bases between. Germline V CDR1 and CDR2: SSHAT, FNYEAQ (reference sequence). The CDR3 totals 13 residues. The CDR3 loop is CASSGQRQETQYF. The CDR3 nucleotides are TGTGCCAGCAGCGGACAGCGGCAAGAGACCCAGTACTTC. The whole variable domain, filled in from reference TRBV7-7 and TRBJ2-5, reads GAGVSQSPRYKVTKRGQDVTLRCDPISSHATLYWYQQALGQGPEFLTYFNYEAQPDKSGLPSDRFSAERPEGSISTLTIQRTEQRDSAMYRCASSGQRQETQYFGPGTRLLVL.

The CDR3 is CASSLSSKGQGLVNEQFF. DNA for the CDR3: TGTGCCAGCAGTTTATCGTCGAAGGGACAGGGGCTGGTCAATGAGCAGTTCTTC. V usage is TRBV27 and J usage is TRBJ2-1, with 10 nucleotides matching TRBD1. The CDR3 extends over 18 amino acids. With 0 bases clipped from V and 6 bases from J, the junction kept 11 bases outside the gene matches. Germline-derived CDR1 and CDR2 are MNHEY and SMNVEV (reference sequence).

The chain uses TRBV4-1 and TRBJ2-5, with 9 bases identical to TRBD1. Trimming at V came to 5 bases and at J to 1 base, leaving 17 bases not matched to a gene. CDR1 is MGHRA, CDR2 YSYEKL, per germline. This CDR3 comprises 19 residues. CDR3 loop: CASSYRAGGGQGFQETQYF. CDR3 in DNA: TGCGCCAGCAGCTACCGTGCAGGGGGCGGACAGGGGTTCCAAGAGACCCAGTACTTC.

V is TRBV18 and J is TRBJ1-1, with D unresolved. The V gene lost 3 bases and the J gene lost 8 bases, with 13 bases spanning the gap. The CDR3 runs to 13 residues. The germline CDR1 and CDR2 sequences are KGHSH and LQKENI. CDR3 residues: CASSPRRGMEAFF. The CDR3 DNA reads TGTGCCAGCTCACCGCGGCGCGGTATGGAAGCTTTCTTT. The variable domain in full, with the rest retrieved from reference TRBV18 and TRBJ1-1, is NAGVMQNPRHLVRRRGQEARLRCSPMKGHSHVYWYRQLPEEGLKFMVYLQKENIIDESGMPKERFSAEFPKEGPSILRIQQVVRGDSAAYFCASSPRRGMEAFFGQGTRLTVV.

This rearrangement joins TRBV16 to TRBJ1-3, with a possible D match to TRBD1 (5 bases). V lost 0 bases, J lost 4 bases, and 13 bases lay in between. Germline CDR1 reads KGHSY; CDR2 reads FQNENV. The CDR3 extends over 16 amino acids. The CDR3, as DNA: TGTGCCAGCAGCCAATCGAGGAGGGGTCGAGGAAACACCATATATTTT. This codes for CASSQSRRGRGNTIYF. The full variable domain, its missing parts supplied by reference TRBV16 and TRBJ1-3, is GEEVAQTPKHLVRGEGQKAKLYCAPIKGHSYVFWYQQVLKNEFKFLISFQNENVFDETGMPKERFSAKCLPNSPCSLEIQATKLEDSAVYFCASSQSRRGRGNTIYFGEGSWLTVV.

Here the CDR3 reads CASSPRGGNNEQFF. The CDR3 DNA follows: TGCGCCAGCAGCCCCAGGGGAGGCAACAATGAGCAGTTCTTC. The gene calls are TRBV5-1 and TRBJ2-1; D may be TRBD1 or TRBD2 (6 bases each). The V gene lost 4 bases and the J gene lost 5 bases, with 13 bases spanning the gap. Per germline, CDR1 SGHRS and CDR2 YFSETQ. The CDR3 consists of 14 residues.

This clone was observed once. V is TRBV5-1 and J is TRBJ1-2, with D perhaps TRBD1 (5 bases). Trimming stripped 0 bases from V and 6 bases from J, with 9 bases between. The CDR3 spans 13 residues. Germline CDR1 and CDR2: SGHRS and YFSETQ. The CDR3, as DNA: TGCGCCAGCAGCTTGGAAGGGGTTGATGGCTACACCTTC. Residues: CASSLEGVDGYTF.

V usage is TRBV5-1 and J usage is TRBJ2-2; 15 bases map to TRBD2. The CDR3 totals 17 residues. J lost 4 bases, V lost 4 bases, and 5 bases had no gene match. Per the germline V gene, CDR1 is SGHRS and CDR2 is YFSETQ. CDR3 in amino acids: CASSPGLAGGGTGELFF. As DNA, the CDR3 is TGCGCCAGCAGCCCGGGACTAGCGGGGGGCGGCACCGGGGAGCTGTTTTTT.

Only one count was recorded for this clone. The V call is TRBV7-6, the J call TRBJ2-1, with D perhaps matching TRBD2 (6 bases). V lost 4 bases and J lost 9, with 10 bases in between. The germline gives CDR1 SGHVS, CDR2 FNYEAQ. The CDR3 totals 12 residues. The chain's CDR3 is CASSSGGLEQFF. The CDR3 bases are TGTGCCAGCAGCTCCGGGGGACTTGAGCAGTTCTTC.

The gene calls are TRBV15 and TRBJ1-5; D unresolved. CDR1 is LNHNV, CDR2 YYDKDF, per germline (reference sequence). This CDR3 has 12 residues. V lost 0 bases, J lost 7 bases, and 4 bases lay in between. CDR3 region: CATSRDTQPQHF. The CDR3 DNA reads TGTGCCACCAGCAGAGATACACAGCCCCAGCATTTT.

The V gene is TRBV5-1, the J gene TRBJ2-5; no firm D call. The germline CDR1 and CDR2 sequences are SGHRS and YFSETQ. V lost 0 bases and J lost 5, with 11 bases in between. The CDR3 loop spans 14 amino acids. DNA of the CDR3: TGCGCCAGCAGCTTGGAACACATAGGGGAGACCCAGTACTTC. Residues: CASSLEHIGETQYF.